These T cell receptor beta chains were read from a single sample in a study of blood T cells in healthy people across ages. TCRdb redid the calling of the 5' RACE reads with MiXCR, one entry per CDR3 protein. The repertoire consists of 900,000 to 950,000 distinct CDR3 sequences, with 25% to 35% occurring once and the leading ten covering about 10%. The sample was also linked to a second study, of T cells of mothers and their children.

Specimen: blood. These receptors all stem from a woman in her 40s in good health. The CDR3 runs from the conserved cysteine through the conserved F or W. The D gene is left open where the match is weak. A row's size may be missing; if present it is once, few, many or a size class.

j_call v_call d_call clone_size cdr3_nt cdr3_aa
TRBJ2-1 TRBV30 TRBD1 . TGTGCCTGGAGCCCGACAGGGTATGAGCAGTTCTTC CAWSPTGYEQFF
TRBJ2-2 TRBV4-1 . . TGCGCCAGCAGCCAATCAGTCGTCACCGGGGAGCTGTTTTTT CASSQSVVTGELFF
TRBJ1-3 TRBV18 . . TGTGCCAGCTCACCATCTAATGGAAACACCATATATTTT CASSPSNGNTIYF
TRBJ1-1 TRBV5-1 . few TGCGCCAGCAGCCAAGGCCACAGGGCTAACACTGAAGCTTTCTTT CASSQGHRANTEAFF
TRBJ2-1 TRBV29-1 . . TGCAGCGTTGGTTTCAGGGATGAGCAGTTCTTC CSVGFRDEQFF
TRBJ2-7 TRBV7-6 TRBD1 few TGTGCCAGCGGAGCAGGGGGATTCGGCTACGAGCAGTACTTC CASGAGGFGYEQYF
TRBJ1-2 TRBV28 . few TGTGCCACCAGAGAGGGGGATGGCTACACCTTC CATREGDGYTF
TRBJ2-3 TRBV4-2 . few TGTGCCAGCAGCCATTATGCTAGCGGCACAGATACGCAGTATTTT CASSHYASGTDTQYF
TRBJ1-4 TRBV4-3 . few TGCGCCAGCAGCCAAGATATAGAGGTGGCTGAAAAACTGTTTTTT CASSQDIEVAEKLFF
TRBJ1-6 TRBV20-1 . many TGCAGTGCTACGGGGGTACCCCTCCACTTT CSATGVPLHF
TRBJ2-5 TRBV2 TRBD2 few TGTGCCAGCAGTGAGAGTTGGACTAGTGAGACCCAGTACTTC CASSESWTSETQYF
TRBJ2-7 TRBV4-1 . . TGCGCCAGCAGCCAAGGATTAAAGCGCCCCTTCTCCTACAATGAGCAGTACTTC CASSQGLKRPFSYNEQYF
TRBJ2-7 TRBV6-6 . . TGTGCCAGCAGTTGTGGAGGGGGAAGCTCCTACGAGCAGTACTTC CASSCGGGSSYEQYF
TRBJ2-1 TRBV28 . . TGTGCCAGCAGTTTGTCCCCCGGGGTCTTCGAGCAGTTCTTC CASSLSPGVFEQFF
TRBJ1-2 TRBV7-2 TRBD1 many TGTGCCAGCAGCTTAGAGATAAGGGACAGGGGCTATTATGGCTACACCTTC CASSLEIRDRGYYGYTF
TRBJ2-7 TRBV7-6 TRBD1 . TGTGCCAGCAGCAAGGACAGGCGCGAGCAGTACTTC CASSKDRREQYF
TRBJ2-3 TRBV7-6 . . TGTGCCAGCAGCTTAGGGGTTCAGCCCACAGATACGCAGTATTTT CASSLGVQPTDTQYF
TRBJ1-1 TRBV18 . once TGTGCCAGCTCACTCGGGGCAAACCCGTGGAACACTGAAGCTTTCTTT CASSLGANPWNTEAFF
TRBJ1-5 TRBV19 . . TGTGCCAGCCACGACTACCGGAGCAATCAGCCCCAGCATTTT CASHDYRSNQPQHF
TRBJ2-3 TRBV10-3 TRBD2 many TGTGCCACCGCCACTAGCGGGGGGCTCACAGATACGCAGTATTTT CATATSGGLTDTQYF
TRBJ2-1 TRBV12-3/TRBV12-4 TRBD1 . TGTGCCAGCAGCCGCCGAAAGACCGACAGGGATGAGCAGTTCTTC CASSRRKTDRDEQFF
TRBJ1-2 TRBV28 TRBD1 . TGTGCCAGCAGTCCTGGGGACAGAGGCTTCTATGGCTACACCTTC CASSPGDRGFYGYTF
TRBJ2-7 TRBV28 . many TGTGCCAGCAGTCCCCTACGGGTAGCCTACGAGCAGTACTTC CASSPLRVAYEQYF
TRBJ1-4 TRBV3-1 . few TGTGCCAGCGGGAGGGCTGAAAAACTGTTTTTT CASGRAEKLFF
TRBJ1-1 TRBV5-1 . . TGCGCCAGCAGCTTGGCGGGGGTGGCTGAAGCTTTCTTT CASSLAGVAEAFF
TRBJ1-2 TRBV29-1 . few TGCAGCGTTGAAGACGGTTCAGCCTATGGCTACACCTTC CSVEDGSAYGYTF
TRBJ1-2 TRBV5-6 TRBD1 few TGTGCCAGCAGCTTTAGGGACAGACCAATGGGTGGCTACACCTTC CASSFRDRPMGGYTF